Following are 27 T cell receptor beta chains from one sample sequenced in a study of T cells expressing NK-cell markers. No DNA is given; TCRdb re-called the 5' RACE reads and lists each CDR3 protein once. In all, the sample yields 500,000 or so distinct CDR3 sequences. Sequencing was performed on blood T cells: a sorted CD56 or NKG2C T cell subset, CD4+ or CD8+ T cells, or bulk PBMC T cells (not recorded which). The source is a man in his late teens or twenties in good health.

The chain uses TRBV20-1 and TRBJ1-2; TCRdb lists TRBD1, though no DNA is available to test this call. The CDR3 extends over 14 amino acids. Per the germline V gene, CDR1 is DFQATT and CDR2 is SNEGSKA (reference sequence). This CDR3 is CSARRDRVDYGYTF.

The chain recombines TRBV12-3 or TRBV12-4 with TRBJ1-5; TCRdb designates TRBD1, a call that cannot be tested without DNA. This CDR3 spans 16 amino acids. CDR3 amino acids: CASSWGGRVGNQPQHF.

V and J are TRBV12-3 or TRBV12-4 and TRBJ1-1. The CDR3 loop spans 16 amino acids. CDR3 loop: CASSPDRAPRNTEAFF.

The chain recombines TRBV5-1 with TRBJ1-1; checking the TCRdb D call of TRBD1 is not possible without DNA. CDR1 is SGHRS and CDR2 is YFSETQ in the germline V gene. This CDR3 comprises 15 residues. The CDR3 sequence: CASSSFGTPNTEAFF.

V is TRBV4-2 and J is TRBJ1-5; no DNA is available, so the TRBD1 call from TCRdb remains unchecked. This CDR3 has 17 residues. Germline V gene lookup returns CDR1 LGHNA and CDR2 YNFKEQ. CDR3 sequence reads: CASSQDLAGVSNQPQHF.

This chain connects TRBV20-1 to TRBJ1-6; TCRdb indicates TRBD1, and absent DNA this call remains unverified. CDR1 and CDR2 (germline): DFQATT, SNEGSKA (reference sequence). The CDR3 contains 17 residues. CDR3 sequence reads: CSASQERGSSYNSPLHF.

The rearrangement joins TRBV29-1 to TRBJ2-3. The CDR3 extends over 12 amino acids. In germline, CDR1 is SQVTM, CDR2 ANQGSEA. The CDR3 protein is CSVEVGPDTQYF.

The CDR3 reads CSARDLNNTGELFF. The chain is built from TRBV20-1 and TRBJ2-2. Germline V lookup: CDR1 DFQATT, CDR2 SNEGSKA (reference sequence). The CDR3 contains 14 residues.

This sequence joins TRBV20-1 and TRBJ2-3; TCRdb selects TRBD1, and the lack of DNA leaves this call unchecked. CDR3 size: 18 residues. The germline V gene has CDR1 DFQATT and CDR2 SNEGSKA (reference sequence). This CDR3 is CSATAPRAGQGLIDTQYF.

The V gene is TRBV6-1, the J gene TRBJ1-5; the TCRdb call, TRBD1, lacks DNA for checking. Germline loops: CDR1 MNHNS, CDR2 SASEGT. CDR3 size: 16 residues. The CDR3 protein is CASGFLQGEGNQPQHF.

The J gene is TRBJ1-1, the V gene TRBV28; TCRdb's D gene call, TRBD1, goes unchecked for lack of DNA. There are 13 residues in the CDR3. The V gene's germline CDR1 is MDHEN and CDR2 SYDVKM. The CDR3 sequence is CASTLWANTEAFF.

The gene calls are TRBV12-3 or TRBV12-4 and TRBJ2-7; the D gene TCRdb calls, TRBD2, cannot be checked with no DNA. This CDR3 spans 15 amino acids. The CDR3 loop reads CASSPALAGGYEQYF.

The gene calls are TRBV10-3 and TRBJ2-7. Per the germline V gene, CDR1 is ENHRY and CDR2 is SYGVKD. The CDR3 loop spans 13 amino acids. CDR3 loop: CAISEGPRYEQYF.

The chain uses TRBV5-8 and TRBJ1-5; TCRdb picks TRBD1, but there is no DNA to check that call. Germline lookup yields CDR1 SGHTS and CDR2 YDEGEE. CDR3 length: 15 amino acids. CDR3 amino acids: CASSPGKVEGQPQHF.

The chain joins TRBV27 to TRBJ2-2; TCRdb outputs TRBD1, but without DNA this stays unchecked. The CDR3 sequence is 16 residues long. Germline values: CDR1 MNHEY, CDR2 SMNVEV (reference sequence). CDR3: CASSLSWGQGPGELFF.

This sequence joins TRBV10-3 and TRBJ2-3; TCRdb outputs TRBD2, but without DNA this stays unchecked. Germline V gene data show CDR1 as ENHRY and CDR2 as SYGVKD. This CDR3 contains 15 residues. The CDR3 reads CAAGTAELNTDTQYF.

The genes are TRBV27 and TRBJ2-5; lacking DNA, the TRBD2 call made by TCRdb goes unchecked. CDR3 length: 15 amino acids. CDR1 MNHEY and CDR2 SMNVEV come from the germline V gene (reference sequence). CDR3: CASSFGLAGLETQYF.

The rearrangement links TRBV29-1 to TRBJ2-1. The CDR3 loop spans 12 amino acids. CDR1 SQVTM and CDR2 ANQGSEA come from the germline V gene. CDR3 sequence reads: CSVGAGYNEQFF.

The chain combines TRBV11-1 with TRBJ2-7; TCRdb designates TRBD2, a call that cannot be tested without DNA. The germline CDR1 and CDR2 sequences are SGHAT and FQDESV (reference sequence). The CDR3 runs 19 residues. The CDR3 sequence: CASSPKPGSGPGALYEQYF.

The chain employs TRBV5-1 and TRBJ2-5; TCRdb selects TRBD1, and the lack of DNA leaves this call unchecked. Germline-derived CDR1 and CDR2 are SGHRS and YFSETQ. The CDR3 is made up of 14 amino acids. The CDR3 loop reads CASSPRQAGETQYF.

This chain links TRBV5-6 with TRBJ2-3; without DNA, the TCRdb call of TRBD2 cannot be checked. Per germline, CDR1 SGHDT and CDR2 YYEEEE. This CDR3 comprises 15 residues. CDR3 region: CASSLVGRGTDTQYF. Full variable domain (missing parts from reference TRBV5-6 and TRBJ2-3): DAGVTQSPTHLIKTRGQQVTLRCSPKSGHDTVSWYQQALGQGPQFIFQYYEEEERQRGNFPDRFSGHQFPNYSSELNVNALLLGDSALYLCASSLVGRGTDTQYFGPGTRLTVL.

The chain links TRBV5-1 to TRBJ2-5; the TRBD2 assignment by TCRdb is unverifiable without DNA. The germline gives CDR1 SGHRS, CDR2 YFSETQ. This CDR3 is 16 amino acids long. The CDR3 sequence is CASSLAPAGEAETQYF.

This chain connects TRBV7-2 to TRBJ1-2. CDR1 SGHTA and CDR2 FQGNSA come from the germline V gene. CDR3 size: 12 residues. CDR3 sequence: CASSRVGEGYTF.

The V gene is TRBV25-1, the J gene TRBJ1-1; TCRdb reports TRBD1, a call that lacks DNA to check it against. This CDR3 comprises 15 residues. Germline CDR1 reads MGHDK; CDR2 reads SYGVNS. The CDR3 loop reads CASSEWGGWNTEAFF.

CDR3 protein: CASGQGTSSYEQYF. The chain combines TRBV28 with TRBJ2-7; TCRdb's D gene call, TRBD2, goes unchecked for lack of DNA. The length of the CDR3 is 14 residues. Germline V gene sequence: CDR1 MDHEN, CDR2 SYDVKM.

CDR3 residues: CASKFRTALNEQFF. This rearrangement joins TRBV12-3 or TRBV12-4 to TRBJ2-1. The CDR3 runs 14 residues.

V and J are TRBV28 and TRBJ2-7; TCRdb names TRBD2, which stays unverified in the absence of DNA. Per the germline V gene, CDR1 is MDHEN and CDR2 is SYDVKM. CDR3 length: 16 residues. The CDR3 is CASSPGLAGGLHEQYF.